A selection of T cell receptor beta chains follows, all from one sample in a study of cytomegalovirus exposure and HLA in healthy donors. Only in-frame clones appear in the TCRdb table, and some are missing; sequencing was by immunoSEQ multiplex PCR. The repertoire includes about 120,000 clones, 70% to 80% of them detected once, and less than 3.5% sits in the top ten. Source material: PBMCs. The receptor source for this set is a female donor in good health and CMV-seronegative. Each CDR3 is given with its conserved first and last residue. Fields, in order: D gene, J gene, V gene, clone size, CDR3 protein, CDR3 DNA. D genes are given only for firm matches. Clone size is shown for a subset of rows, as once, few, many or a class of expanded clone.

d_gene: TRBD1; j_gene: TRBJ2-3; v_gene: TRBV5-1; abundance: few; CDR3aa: CASGTGNTDTQYF; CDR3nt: TGCGCCAGTGGGACAGGGAACACAGATACGCAGTATTTT
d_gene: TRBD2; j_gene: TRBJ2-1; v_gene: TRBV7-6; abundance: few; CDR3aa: CASSLEFGLAGAPGDEQFF; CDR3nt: TGTGCCAGCAGCTTAGAGTTCGGACTAGCGGGGGCCCCTGGGGATGAGCAGTTCTTC
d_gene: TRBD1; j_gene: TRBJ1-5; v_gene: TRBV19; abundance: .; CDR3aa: CASTSDRVGQPQHF; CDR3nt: TGTGCCAGTACTTCCGACAGGGTAGGTCAGCCCCAGCATTTT
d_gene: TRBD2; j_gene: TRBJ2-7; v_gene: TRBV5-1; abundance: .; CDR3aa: CASSSSGSGDYEQYF; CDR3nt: TGCGCCAGCAGCAGCTCGGGGAGCGGGGACTACGAGCAGTACTTC
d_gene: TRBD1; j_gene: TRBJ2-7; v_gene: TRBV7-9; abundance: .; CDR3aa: CASSLGGYRTGSLEQYF; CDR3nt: TGTGCCAGCAGCTTAGGGGGGTACAGGACAGGGTCACTCGAGCAGTACTTC
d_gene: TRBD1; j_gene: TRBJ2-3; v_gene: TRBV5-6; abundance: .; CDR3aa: CASSLPPGQGPDTQYF; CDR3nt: TGTGCCAGCAGCTTGCCCCCGGGACAGGGGCCAGATACGCAGTATTTT
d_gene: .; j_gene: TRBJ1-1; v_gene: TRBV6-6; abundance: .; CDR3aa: CASGERGTMNTEAFF; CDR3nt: TGTGCCAGCGGGGAACGGGGAACCATGAACACTGAAGCTTTCTTT
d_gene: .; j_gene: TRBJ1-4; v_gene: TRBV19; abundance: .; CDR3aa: CASSLGQNPTNEKLFF; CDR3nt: TGTGCCAGTAGCCTCGGACAGAACCCAACTAATGAAAAACTGTTTTTT
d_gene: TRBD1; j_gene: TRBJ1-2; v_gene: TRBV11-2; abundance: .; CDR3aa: CASSIDRGRGYTF; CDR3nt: TGTGCCAGCAGCATAGACAGGGGGCGAGGCTACACCTTC
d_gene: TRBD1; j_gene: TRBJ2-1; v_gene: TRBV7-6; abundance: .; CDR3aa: CASSLGGTGYEQFF; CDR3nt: TGTGCCAGCAGCTTAGGCGGGACAGGGTATGAGCAGTTCTTC
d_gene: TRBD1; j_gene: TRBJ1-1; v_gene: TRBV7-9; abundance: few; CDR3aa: CASNQGGNTEAFF; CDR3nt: TGTGCCAGCAACCAGGGGGGGAACACTGAAGCTTTCTTT
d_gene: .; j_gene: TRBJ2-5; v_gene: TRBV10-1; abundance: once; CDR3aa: CASSERGGETQYF; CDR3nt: TGCGCCAGCAGTGAGAGAGGGGGTGAGACCCAGTACTTC
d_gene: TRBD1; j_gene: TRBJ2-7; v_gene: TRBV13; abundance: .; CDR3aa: CASSLTAGQASYEQYF; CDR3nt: TGTGCCAGCAGCTTAACGGCCGGACAGGCCTCCTACGAGCAGTACTTC
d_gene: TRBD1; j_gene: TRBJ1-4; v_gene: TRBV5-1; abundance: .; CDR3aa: CASSWGWDRDEKLSF; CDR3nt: TGCGCCAGCAGCTGGGGGTGGGACAGGGATGAAAAACTGTCTTTT
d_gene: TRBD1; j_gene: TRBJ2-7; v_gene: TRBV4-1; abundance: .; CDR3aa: CASSQDIGTATEQYF; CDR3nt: TGCGCCAGCAGCCAAGATATCGGGACAGCGACCGAGCAGTACTTC
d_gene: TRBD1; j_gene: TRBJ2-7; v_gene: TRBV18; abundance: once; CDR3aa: CASSTPGGEQYF; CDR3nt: TGTGCCAGCTCAACTCCAGGGGGCGAGCAGTACTTC
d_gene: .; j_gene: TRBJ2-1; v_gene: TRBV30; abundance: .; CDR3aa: CAWSVRRFYPFF; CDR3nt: TGTGCCTGGAGTGTACGAAGATTCTATCCGTTCTTC
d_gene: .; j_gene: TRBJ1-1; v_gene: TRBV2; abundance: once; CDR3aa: CASETTVATEAFF; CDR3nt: TGTGCCAGCGAGACGACAGTCGCAACTGAAGCTTTCTTT
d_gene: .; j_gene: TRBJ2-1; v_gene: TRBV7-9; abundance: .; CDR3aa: CASSQASGDYNEQFF; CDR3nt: TGTGCCAGCAGCCAAGCCAGCGGAGATTACAATGAGCAGTTCTTC
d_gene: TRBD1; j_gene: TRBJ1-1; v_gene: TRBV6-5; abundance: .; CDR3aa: CASSWGQGILNTEAFF; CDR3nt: TGTGCCAGCAGTTGGGGACAGGGTATCCTGAACACTGAAGCTTTCTTT
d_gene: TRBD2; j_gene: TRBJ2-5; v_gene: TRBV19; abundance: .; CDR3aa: CASSRGLAAEGGWETQYF; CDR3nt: TGTGCCAGTAGTAGGGGACTAGCGGCAGAAGGAGGCTGGGAGACCCAGTACTTC
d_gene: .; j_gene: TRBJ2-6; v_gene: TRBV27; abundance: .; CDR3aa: CASSLSSGANVLTF; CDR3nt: TGTGCCAGCAGCCTGAGCTCTGGGGCCAACGTCCTGACTTTC
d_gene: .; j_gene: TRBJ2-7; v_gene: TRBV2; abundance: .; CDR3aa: CASSEVGQGGGEQYF; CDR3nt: TGTGCCAGCAGTGAGGTAGGCCAGGGAGGCGGCGAGCAGTACTTC
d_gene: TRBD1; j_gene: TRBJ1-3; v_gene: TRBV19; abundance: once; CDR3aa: CASSPPGQGPGNTIYF; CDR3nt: TGTGCCAGTAGCCCTCCGGGACAGGGCCCGGGAAACACCATATATTTT
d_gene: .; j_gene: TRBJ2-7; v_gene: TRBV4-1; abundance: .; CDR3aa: CASSQDRGGAGYEQYF; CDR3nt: TGCGCCAGCAGCCAAGATAGGGGGGGCGCAGGCTACGAGCAGTACTTC
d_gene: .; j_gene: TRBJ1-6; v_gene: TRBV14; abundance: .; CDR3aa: CASSPGLRSPLHF; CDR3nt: TGTGCCAGCAGCCCCGGTTTGCGGTCACCCCTCCACTTT
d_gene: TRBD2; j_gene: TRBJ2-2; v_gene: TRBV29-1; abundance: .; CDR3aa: CSVEEKRGGNTGELFF; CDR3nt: TGCAGCGTTGAAGAAAAGCGGGGGGGAAACACCGGGGAGCTGTTTTTT
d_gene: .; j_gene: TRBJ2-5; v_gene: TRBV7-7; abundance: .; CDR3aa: CASSLGLAGGQETQYF; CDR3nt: TGTGCCAGCAGCTTAGGGCTTGCTGGAGGACAAGAGACCCAGTACTTC
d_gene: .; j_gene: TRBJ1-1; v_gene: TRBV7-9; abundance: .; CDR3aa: CASSAQGNKNTEAFF; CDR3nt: TGTGCCAGCAGCGCCCAGGGGAACAAAAACACTGAAGCTTTCTTT
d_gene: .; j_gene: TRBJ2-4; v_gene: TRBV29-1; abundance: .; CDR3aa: CSVLLGGGNIQYF; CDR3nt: TGCAGCGTTCTCTTGGGGGGAGGAAACATTCAGTACTTC
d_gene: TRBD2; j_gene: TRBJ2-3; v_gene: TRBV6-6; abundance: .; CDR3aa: CASSYTSGGADTQYF; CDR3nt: TGTGCCAGCAGTTACACTAGCGGGGGGGCAGATACGCAGTATTTT
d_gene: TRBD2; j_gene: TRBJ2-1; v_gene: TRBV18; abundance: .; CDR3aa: CASSLNGGARNEQFF; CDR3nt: TGTGCCAGCTCCTTGAACGGGGGGGCTCGAAATGAGCAGTTCTTC
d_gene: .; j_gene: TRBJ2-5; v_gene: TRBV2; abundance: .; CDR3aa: CASSEGGRVETQYF; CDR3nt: TGTGCCAGCAGTGAGGGGGGGCGAGTGGAGACCCAGTACTTC
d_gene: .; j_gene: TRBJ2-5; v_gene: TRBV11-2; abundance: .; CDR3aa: CASGIAQQETQYF; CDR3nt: TGTGCCAGCGGCATCGCCCAACAAGAGACCCAGTACTTC
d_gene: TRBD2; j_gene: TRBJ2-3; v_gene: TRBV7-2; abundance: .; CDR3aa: CASRVSGGVSTQYF; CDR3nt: TGTGCCAGCAGAGTTAGCGGGGGGGTATCGACGCAGTATTTT
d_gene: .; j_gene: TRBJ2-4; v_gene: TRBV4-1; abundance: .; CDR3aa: CASSQETDSPYIQYF; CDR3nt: TGCGCCAGCAGCCAAGAGACCGACAGCCCCTACATTCAGTACTTC
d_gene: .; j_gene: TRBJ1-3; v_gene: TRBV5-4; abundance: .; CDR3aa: CASQYGDSGNTIYF; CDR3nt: TGTGCCAGCCAATATGGAGACTCTGGAAACACCATATATTTT
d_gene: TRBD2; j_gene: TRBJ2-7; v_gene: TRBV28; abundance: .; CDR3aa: CASSFLAGEKYEQYF; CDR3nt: TGTGCCAGCAGTTTTCTAGCGGGGGAGAAATACGAGCAGTACTTC
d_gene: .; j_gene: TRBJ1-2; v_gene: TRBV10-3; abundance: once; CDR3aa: CAISESGASNYGYTF; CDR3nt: TGTGCCATCAGTGAGTCGGGAGCTTCCAACTATGGCTACACCTTC
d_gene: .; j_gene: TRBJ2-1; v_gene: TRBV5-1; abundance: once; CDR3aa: CASRDNYNEQFF; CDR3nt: TGCGCCAGTCGCGACAACTACAATGAGCAGTTCTTC
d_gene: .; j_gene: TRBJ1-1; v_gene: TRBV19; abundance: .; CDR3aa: CASSIGPNRVTAEAFF; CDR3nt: TGTGCCAGTAGTATCGGCCCCAACAGGGTTACCGCTGAAGCTTTCTTT
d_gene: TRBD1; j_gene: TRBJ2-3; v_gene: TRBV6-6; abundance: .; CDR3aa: CASGWTGDPNTQYF; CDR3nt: TGTGCCAGCGGGTGGACAGGGGATCCGAATACGCAGTATTTT
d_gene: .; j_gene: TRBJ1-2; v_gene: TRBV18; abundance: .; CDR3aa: CASSRDQGSGYTF; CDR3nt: TGTGCCAGCTCACGGGATCAGGGGTCCGGCTACACCTTC
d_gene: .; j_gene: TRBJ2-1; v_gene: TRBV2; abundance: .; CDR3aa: CASSEKGGRPWDEQFF; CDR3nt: TGTGCCAGCAGTGAAAAGGGCGGGCGGCCCTGGGATGAGCAGTTCTTC
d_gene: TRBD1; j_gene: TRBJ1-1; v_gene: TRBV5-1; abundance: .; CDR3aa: CASSPRTGGLNTEAFF; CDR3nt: TGCGCCAGCAGCCCCCGGACAGGGGGCCTGAACACTGAAGCTTTCTTT
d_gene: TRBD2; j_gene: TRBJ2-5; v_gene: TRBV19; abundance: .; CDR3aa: CASSPRLAGGQETQYF; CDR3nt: TGTGCCAGTAGTCCTAGACTAGCGGGGGGCCAAGAGACCCAGTACTTC
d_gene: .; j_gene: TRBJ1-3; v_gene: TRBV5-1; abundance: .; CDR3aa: CASRPGHLGNTIYF; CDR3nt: TGCGCCAGCAGACCGGGACACCTAGGAAACACCATATATTTT
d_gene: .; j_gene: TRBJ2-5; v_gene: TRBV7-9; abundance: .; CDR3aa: CASSLVGLSGETQYF; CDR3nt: TGTGCCAGCAGCTTAGTAGGCTTGTCAGGAGAGACCCAGTACTTC
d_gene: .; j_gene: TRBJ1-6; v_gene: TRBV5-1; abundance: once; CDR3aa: CASSFVPGHSNSPLHF; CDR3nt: TGCGCCAGCAGCTTCGTCCCGGGACACTCTAATTCACCCCTCCACTTT
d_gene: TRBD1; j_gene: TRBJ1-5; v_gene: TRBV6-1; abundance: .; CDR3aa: CASRRQGNQPQHF; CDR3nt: TGTGCCAGCAGGAGACAGGGTAATCAGCCCCAGCATTTT